Presented here are 31 T cell receptor beta chains from one specimen sequenced in a study of OX40 agonist ivuxolimab in advanced cancers. The library was produced with the immunoSEQ multiplex PCR assay. Here the immuneACCESS table is served through TCRdb, limited to in-frame sequences with V and J called. Missing clones are a known gap in these copies; in checked studies unresolved V genes cover under half, and the rest lacks a known reason. Across this sample there are over 45,000 clones, with 82% seen only once. More than 1.4% of the sample lies in the top ten. Sequenced material: CD4+ or CD8+ T cells sorted from blood, taken in a trial of the OX40 agonist ivuxolimab. The source of these receptors is an adult with an advanced solid tumor such as melanoma, head and neck, liver or kidney cancer.

This chain links TRBV6-6 with TRBJ1-5; no reliable D call. V was trimmed by 6 bases and J by 1 base, leaving 10 bases between them. This CDR3 has 14 residues. In germline, CDR1 is MNHNY, CDR2 SVGAGI (reference sequence). The CDR3: CASRDGRSNQPQHF. The CDR3 DNA reads TGTGCCAGCAGGGATGGACGGAGCAATCAGCCCCAGCATTTT.

J is TRBJ1-3 and V is TRBV19; D remains ambiguous. The CDR3 sequence is 14 residues long. Germline loops: CDR1 LNHDA, CDR2 SQIVND (reference sequence). Trimming removed 3 bases at V and 0 bases at J, with 6 bases between. The CDR3 DNA reads as TGTGCCAGTAGTATCACCATCTCTGGAAACACCATATATTTT. Translating it yields CASSITISGNTIYF.

The genes are TRBV19 and TRBJ2-7; tentatively, D is TRBD2 (6 bases). This CDR3 has 15 residues. V lost 5 bases and J 1 base, leaving 15 bases between the germline ends. Germline CDR1 LNHDA, CDR2 SQIVND (reference sequence). This CDR3 is CASSRMPGVSYEQYF. Written as DNA, the CDR3 is TGTGCCAGTAGTCGGATGCCGGGAGTGTCCTACGAGCAGTACTTC.

DNA of the CDR3: TGTGCCTGGAGGGCCTCCTACGAGCAGTACTTC. Its protein product is CAWRASYEQYF. This chain links TRBV30 with TRBJ2-7; the D is unclear. Germline V CDR1 and CDR2: GTSNPN, SVGIG (reference sequence). The ends were cut back, 3 bases at V and 0 bases at J, with 3 bases in the middle. The CDR3 has 11 amino acids. Drawing the rest from reference TRBV30 and TRBJ2-7, the complete variable domain is SQTIHQWPATLVQPVGSPLSLECTVEGTSNPNLYWYRQAAGRGLQLLFYSVGIGQISSEVPQNLSASRPQDRQFILSSKKLLLSDSGFYLCAWRASYEQYFGPGTRLTVT.

The J gene is TRBJ2-3, the V gene TRBV14; 9 nucleotides align to TRBD2. Trimming cost V 0 bases and J 2 bases; bases outside gene matches: 9. CDR3 size: 18 residues. Per the germline V gene, CDR1 is SGHDN and CDR2 is FVKESK. In DNA, the CDR3 is TGTGCCAGCAGCCAAGATGGGTATAGCGGGGGCCTCACAGATACGCAGTATTTT. Its protein product is CASSQDGYSGGLTDTQYF.

The gene calls are TRBV6-6 and TRBJ1-1; D unresolved. The CDR3 consists of 13 residues. Germline values: CDR1 MNHNY, CDR2 SVGAGI (reference sequence). With 5 bases removed from V and 2 bases from J, the gap between germline ends came to 9 bases. The CDR3 DNA reads as TGTGCCAGCAGTCACGTCATCAACACTGAAGCTTTCTTT. This sequence encodes CASSHVINTEAFF.

The chain couples TRBV7-2 to TRBJ1-1; TRBD1 matches at 8 bases. The V gene's germline CDR1 is SGHTA and CDR2 FQGNSA. With 7 bases clipped from V and 3 bases from J, the junction kept 4 bases outside the gene matches. The CDR3 spans 13 residues. The CDR3 DNA reads as TGTGCCAGCACCCAGGGGGCGCACACTGAAGCTTTCTTT. This codes for CASTQGAHTEAFF.

The chain is built from TRBV14 and TRBJ2-7; tentative D call: TRBD1 (5 bases). Trimming took 4 bases from V and 3 from J, leaving 16 bases between them. Germline CDR1 reads SGHDN; CDR2 reads FVKESK. This CDR3 is built from 15 residues. CDR3 bases: TGTGCCAGCAGCCTCCCAGGGAACACCTACTACGAGCAGTACTTC. Protein sequence: CASSLPGNTYYEQYF. Full variable domain (rest looked up from reference TRBV14 and TRBJ2-7): EAGVTQFPSHSVIEKGQTVTLRCDPISGHDNLYWYRRVMGKEIKFLLHFVKESKQDESGMPNNRFLAERTGGTYSTLKVQPAELEDSGVYFCASSLPGNTYYEQYFGPGTRLTVT.

The CDR3 DNA reads as TGCGCCAGCAGCCCCGGGGGGAGCGGGAGTACCGGGGAGCTGTTTTTT. Its translation: CASSPGGSGSTGELFF. The chain combines TRBV10-2 with TRBJ2-2; 8 bases agree with TRBD2. CDR1 and CDR2 (germline): WSHSY, SAAADI. CDR3 length equals 16 residues. Trimming removed 6 bases from V and 5 bases from J; junction bases left unmatched: 11.

The chain couples TRBV11-2 to TRBJ2-7, with no clear D. Deletions cut 1 base from V and 1 base from J, with 8 bases between. Germline V gene sequence: CDR1 SGHAT, CDR2 FQNNGV. The CDR3 contains 14 residues. CDR3 amino acids: CASSLVSGSYEQYF. CDR3 coding DNA: TGTGCCAGCAGCTTAGTTTCCGGGTCCTACGAGCAGTACTTC.

This chain links TRBV5-1 with TRBJ2-1; possibly TRBD2 for D (6 bases). CDR3 length equals 13 residues. The ends were cut back, 4 bases at V and 4 bases at J, with 9 bases in the middle. Germline V CDR1 and CDR2: SGHRS, YFSETQ. This CDR3 is CASSPGGYNEQFF. Here the CDR3 DNA reads TGCGCCAGCAGCCCCGGGGGATACAATGAGCAGTTCTTC.

This clone has just a few counts. The CDR3 coding sequence is TGTGCCAGCAGCTCAACTACTCCGATCCCAGACTATGGCTACACCTTC. Its translation is CASSSTTPIPDYGYTF. The chain recombines TRBV7-2 with TRBJ1-2; D not resolved. CDR3 size: 16 residues. CDR1 and CDR2 from the germline V gene are SGHTA and FQGNSA. V was pared by 4 bases and J by 3 bases, with 18 bases between.

Relative to its sample, this clone is medium-sized. J is TRBJ1-1 and V is TRBV30; 9 nucleotides agree with TRBD1. Germline V gives CDR1 GTSNPN, CDR2 SVGIG (reference sequence). This CDR3 is 18 amino acids long. J lost 3 bases, V lost 4 bases, and 18 bases had no gene match. DNA for the CDR3: TGTGCCTGGACCCGGATGCGTGGGACAGGGAGAGTGTACACTGAAGCTTTCTTT. Translated, it gives CAWTRMRGTGRVYTEAFF.

The rearrangement uses TRBV2 and TRBJ1-1, with D perhaps matching TRBD1 (5 bases). The CDR3 contains 16 residues. Germline V CDR1 and CDR2: SNHLY, FYNNEI. Trimming cost V 7 bases and J 5 bases, with 23 bases left between them. The DNA of the CDR3 is TGTGCCAGCACCCTTGAAAGGGGCAGGGTTGGGACTGAAGCTTTCTTT. Its protein is CASTLERGRVGTEAFF.

V usage is TRBV30 and J usage is TRBJ2-6, with 10 bases aligning to TRBD2. The CDR3 extends over 15 amino acids. V dropped 7 bases and J dropped 2; count of bases not matched to a gene: 5. The germline V gene encodes CDR1 GTSNPN and CDR2 SVGIG (reference sequence). DNA of the CDR3: TGTGCCTATGAGCGGGGGGGCGCTGGGGCCAACGTCCTGACTTTC. It translates to CAYERGGAGANVLTF.

The chain has TRBV5-8 and TRBJ2-5, with 9 bases lining up with TRBD1. With 3 bases clipped from V and 1 base from J, the junction kept 4 bases outside the gene matches. Germline V gene data show CDR1 as SGHTS and CDR2 as YDEGEE. The CDR3 spans 15 residues. Here the CDR3 DNA reads TGTGCCAGCAGCTCGGACAGGGGAGCCCAAGAGACCCAGTACTTC. Protein: CASSSDRGAQETQYF.

The J gene is TRBJ2-7, the V gene TRBV11-3; 9 bases align to TRBD1. The CDR3 is 16 residues long. The V gene end was trimmed by 5 bases and the J gene end by 6 bases; junction bases not matched to a gene: 14. Germline CDR1 is SGHNT and CDR2 is YENEEA. CDR3 in DNA: TGTGCCAGCAGCCAGGGATACCGGGACAGGGAGTCCGAGCAGTACTTC. It is translated as CASSQGYRDRESEQYF.

The chain has TRBV5-7 and TRBJ1-6; D may be TRBD1 (5 bases). TRBV5-7 is placed among ORFs of uncertain function. V gave up 0 bases and J gave up 5 bases, with 12 bases separating them. CDR3 length: 16 amino acids. The CDR3 region is CASSLVPGPNNSPLHF. The CDR3 nucleotides read TGTGCCAGCAGCTTGGTCCCGGGACCTAATAATTCACCCCTCCACTTT.

This clone was observed many times. The CDR3 DNA sequence: TGTGCCAGCAGCCAAGAGGGACAGGCGTTTTCCAATCAGCCCCAGCATTTT. It specifies CASSQEGQAFSNQPQHF. V is TRBV4-2 and J is TRBJ1-5, with 8 bases that match TRBD1. Germline-derived CDR1 and CDR2 are LGHNA and YNFKEQ. CDR3 length: 17 amino acids. V was clipped by 0 bases and J by 3 bases; unmatched bases: 7.

This sequence joins TRBV2 and TRBJ1-2; a weak D match, TRBD1 (5 bases). The CDR3 length is 12 residues. CDR1 is SNHLY, CDR2 FYNNEI, per germline. Trimming stripped 6 bases from V and 8 bases from J, with 13 bases between. This CDR3 is CASRPGRGGYTF. CDR3 sequence (DNA): TGTGCCAGCAGGCCCGGGCGGGGCGGCTACACCTTC.

The chain couples TRBV30 to TRBJ2-7; possibly TRBD1 for D (5 bases). From germline, CDR1 is GTSNPN and CDR2 SVGIG (reference sequence). V lost 2 bases and J lost 5, with 19 bases in between. CDR3 length: 15 residues. The chain's CDR3 is CAWSLEQVWSDEQYF. For the CDR3, the DNA is TGTGCCTGGAGTCTGGAACAGGTTTGGAGCGACGAGCAGTACTTC.

The chain combines TRBV6-6 with TRBJ1-5; a weak D match, TRBD1 (6 bases). The CDR3 spans 14 residues. V lost 0 bases to trimming and J lost 4 bases, with 7 bases between them. Germline lookup yields CDR1 MNHNY and CDR2 SVGAGI (reference sequence). The CDR3 coding sequence is TGTGCCAGCAGTTACTCGGACAGAAATCAGCCCCAGCATTTT. Amino acid sequence: CASSYSDRNQPQHF.

This chain connects TRBV25-1 to TRBJ2-3, with TRBD2 identical over 7 bases. Germline values: CDR1 MGHDK, CDR2 SYGVNS. The junction had 3 bases not matched to a gene; V was cut back by 4 bases and J by 5 bases. CDR3 length: 13 amino acids. The CDR3 DNA sequence: TGTGCCAGCAGTGCGGTAGCGGGAGATACGCAGTATTTT. Translation: CASSAVAGDTQYF.

The chain recombines TRBV30 with TRBJ1-4; D is uncertain. Germline loops: CDR1 GTSNPN, CDR2 SVGIG (reference sequence). The CDR3 runs 14 residues. The germline V and J ends were trimmed by 3 bases and 6 bases, with 14 bases remaining between them. The CDR3 is CAWSRNLGYEKLFF. The CDR3, as DNA: TGTGCCTGGAGCCGGAACTTAGGGTATGAAAAACTGTTTTTT.

The gene calls are TRBV7-2 and TRBJ2-5; D is ambiguous. CDR3 length equals 16 residues. Looked up from germline, CDR1 is SGHTA and CDR2 is FQGNSA. Trimming cost V 4 bases and J 2 bases, with 17 bases left between them. CDR3 protein: CASSSHRARTQETQYF. The CDR3 bases are TGTGCCAGCAGCTCCCACCGGGCGAGAACGCAAGAGACCCAGTACTTC.

The V gene is TRBV4-2, the J gene TRBJ2-7, with D possibly matching TRBD1 (6 bases). Trimming shortened V by 0 bases and J by 6 bases, and 12 bases separated the two germline ends. The length of the CDR3 is 14 residues. CDR1 and CDR2 from the germline V gene are LGHNA and YNFKEQ. CDR3 in DNA: TGTGCCAGCAGCCAAGATCAGGGGATCGGCGAGCAGTACTTC. Its translation is CASSQDQGIGEQYF.

The chain recombines TRBV5-8 with TRBJ2-5, with unresolved D. V gave up 5 bases and J gave up 5 bases, with 4 bases separating them. The CDR3 totals 10 residues. Germline values: CDR1 SGHTS, CDR2 YDEGEE. CDR3 residues: CASSWETQYF. The DNA of the CDR3 is TGTGCCAGCAGTTGGGAGACCCAGTACTTC.

V and J are TRBV27 and TRBJ2-5; D uncertain. CDR1 is MNHEY, CDR2 SMNVEV, per germline (reference sequence). This CDR3 comprises 14 residues. The germline V and J ends were trimmed by 8 bases and 0 bases, with 13 bases remaining between them. In DNA form, the CDR3 reads TGTGCCAGCCACAGCCTTCAGTACCAAGAGACCCAGTACTTC. It codes for CASHSLQYQETQYF.

The chain has TRBV15 and TRBJ1-4; 9 positions match TRBD1. With 5 bases clipped from V and 4 bases from J, the junction kept 11 bases outside the gene matches. The CDR3 is made up of 17 amino acids. The germline V gene has CDR1 LNHNV and CDR2 YYDKDF (reference sequence). CDR3 in DNA: TGTGCCACCAGCTCTCTCCAAGGGACAGGGCTTAATGAAAAACTGTTTTTT. As protein: CATSSLQGTGLNEKLFF. Combining the CDR3 with reference TRBV15 and TRBJ1-4 gives the whole variable domain DAMVIQNPRYQVTQFGKPVTLSCSQTLNHNVMYWYQQKSSQAPKLLFHYYDKDFNNEADTPDNFQSRRPNTSFCFLDIRSPGLGDTAMYLCATSSLQGTGLNEKLFFGSGTQLSVL.

This chain links TRBV15 with TRBJ2-5; D may correspond to TRBD1 or TRBD2 (5 bases each). This CDR3 has 15 amino acids. Germline values: CDR1 LNHNV, CDR2 YYDKDF (reference sequence). V lost 0 bases and J lost 5, with 13 bases in between. The CDR3 nucleotides are TGTGCCACCAGCAGAGATCTGCACGAGGGGGAGACCCAGTACTTC. Translated, it gives CATSRDLHEGETQYF.

V is TRBV29-1 and J is TRBJ1-1; D is uncertain. Trimming shortened V by 5 bases and J by 1 base, and 11 bases separated the two germline ends. The CDR3 extends over 13 amino acids. Germline V lookup: CDR1 SQVTM, CDR2 ANQGSEA. CDR3: CSVSLMGNTEAFF. The CDR3 DNA is TGCAGCGTTAGTTTGATGGGGAACACTGAAGCTTTCTTT. The whole variable domain, remainder taken from reference TRBV29-1 and TRBJ1-1, is SAVISQKPSRDICQRGTSLTIQCQVDSQVTMMFWYRQQPGQSLTLIATANQGSEATYESGFVIDKFPISRPNLTFSTLTVSNMSPEDSSIYLCSVSLMGNTEAFFGQGTRLTVV.